This T cell receptor beta chain came from a study of PD-1 blockade in classical Hodgkin lymphoma. Study-wide findings and caveats: Repertoire differences have undefined causes, possibly disease activity or prior therapy. By C4D1 there was a significant rise in CD4+ TCR diversity but not in CD8+ TCR diversity.

Germline lookup yields CDR1 KGHSH and CDR2 LQKENI. Trimming removed 3 bases at V and 0 bases at J, with 9 bases between. This CDR3 is 15 amino acids long. Comment on this clone: Its antigen is not known.

Time point indicated: cycle 4 day 1 (C4D1), after more than five weeks of nivolumab. All patients experienced relapse after autologous stem cell transplantation, and brentuximab vedotin exposure was variable. Researchers report purifying CD4+ T cells from thawed PBMCs by magnetic negative selection. Method: immunoSEQ multiplex PCR; TCRdb's copy keeps in-frame clones and lacks some. The repertoire holds 15,000 to 25,000 clones, approximately 82% seen once, with more than 2.5% in the top ten. The V gene is TRBV18, the J gene TRBJ1-3; D remains ambiguous. Sequencing used CD4+ T cells from blood, obtained before the fourth cycle of nivolumab. The source of this sequence is a human donor with classical Hodgkin lymphoma. The CDR3, as DNA: TGTGCCAGCTCACCGGTTCAGAGCTCTGGAAACACCATATATTTT. It yields the protein CASSPVQSSGNTIYF.